This T cell receptor (beta chain) comes out of a study of blood T cell repertoires in COVID-19. Study at large: Material from acute and convalescent COVID-19 was sourced from the United States, Italy and Spain. The analysed material was cDNA or gDNA that came from T cells, B-cell-depleted T cells, or PBMCs.

Seattle cases were enrolled at active infection and followed longitudinally. Under the authors' procedure: Using reference gene primer amplification, nucleated cell counts were estimated. Generated by immunoSEQ multiplex PCR, the TCRdb table keeps only in-frame clones and is missing some. The DNA gave D and trimming, while V, J and clone size come from that table. The sample yields hundreds of thousands of clones, 89% seen once. Germline CDR1 reads SGDLS; CDR2 reads YYNGEE. The V gene lost 2 bases and the J gene lost 7 bases, with 21 bases spanning the gap. The CDR3 is made up of 17 amino acids. The material sequenced was peripheral blood. The TCR comes from a man between 18 and 35 years old with COVID-19, enrolled during active disease. The chain employs TRBV9 and TRBJ2-2, with D maybe TRBD2 (6 bases). In nucleotides, the CDR3 is TGTGCCAGCAGCGTTGGCCCCTCGGCGGGAAGGGGCGGGGAGCTGTTTTTT. Its protein product is CASSVGPSAGRGGELFF.